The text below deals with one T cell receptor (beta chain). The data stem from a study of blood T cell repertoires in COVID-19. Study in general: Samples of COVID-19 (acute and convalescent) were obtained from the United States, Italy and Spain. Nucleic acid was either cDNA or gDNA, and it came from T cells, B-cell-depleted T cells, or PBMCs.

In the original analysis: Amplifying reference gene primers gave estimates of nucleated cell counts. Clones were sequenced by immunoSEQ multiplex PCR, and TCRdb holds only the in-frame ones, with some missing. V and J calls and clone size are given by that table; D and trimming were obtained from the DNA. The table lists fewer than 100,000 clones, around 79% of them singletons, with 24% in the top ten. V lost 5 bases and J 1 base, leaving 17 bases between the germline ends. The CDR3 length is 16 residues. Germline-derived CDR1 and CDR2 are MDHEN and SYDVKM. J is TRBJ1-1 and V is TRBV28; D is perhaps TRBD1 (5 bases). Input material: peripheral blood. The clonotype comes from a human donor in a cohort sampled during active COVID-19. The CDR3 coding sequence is TGTGCCAGCAGTCCCTCCCCGGCGACAGCGAACACTGAAGCTTTCTTT. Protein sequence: CASSPSPATANTEAFF.